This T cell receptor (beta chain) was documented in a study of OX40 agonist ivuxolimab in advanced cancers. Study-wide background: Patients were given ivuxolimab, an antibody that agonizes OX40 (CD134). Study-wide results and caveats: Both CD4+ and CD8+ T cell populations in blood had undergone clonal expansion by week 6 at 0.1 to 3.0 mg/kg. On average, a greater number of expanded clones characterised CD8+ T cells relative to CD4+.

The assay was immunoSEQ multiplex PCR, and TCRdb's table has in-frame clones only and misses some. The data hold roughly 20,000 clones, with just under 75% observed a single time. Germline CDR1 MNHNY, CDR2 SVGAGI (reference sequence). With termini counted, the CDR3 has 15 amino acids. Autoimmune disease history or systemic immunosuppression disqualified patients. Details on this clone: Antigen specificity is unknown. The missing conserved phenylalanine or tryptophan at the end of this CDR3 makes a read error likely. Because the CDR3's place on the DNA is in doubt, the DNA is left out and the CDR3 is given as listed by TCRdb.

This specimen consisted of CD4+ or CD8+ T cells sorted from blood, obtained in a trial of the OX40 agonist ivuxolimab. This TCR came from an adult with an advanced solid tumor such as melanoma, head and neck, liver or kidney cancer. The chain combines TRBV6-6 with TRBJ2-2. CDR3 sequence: CASSYRGINTGELSL.